The 32 T cell receptor beta chains reported below all come from one sample, sequenced in a study of glioma-infiltrating T cells. The iRepertoire nested amplicon-rescue multiplex PCR amplified TCR alpha and beta CDR3s from RNA. TCRdb reprocessed the multiplex PCR reads with MiXCR, giving one entry per CDR3 protein. The sample records about 140,000 distinct CDR3 sequences, around 40% being singletons. Specimen: glioma tissue, nonneoplastic brain tissue, or PBMCs (not recorded which). The receptors were sampled from a human donor with low-grade glioma or glioblastoma, undergoing nonglioma brain surgery, or in good health (not recorded which).

The rearrangement uses TRBV20-1 and TRBJ2-7; 8 bases fit TRBD2. Germline V CDR1 and CDR2: DFQATT, SNEGSKA (reference sequence). CDR3 length: 16 residues. V shed 0 bases and J 3 bases; nucleotides not matched to a gene: 10. The CDR3 sequence: CSARDIGREAFYEQYF. The CDR3, as DNA: TGCAGTGCTAGAGATATAGGGCGGGAGGCCTTCTACGAGCAGTACTTC.

The V and J genes are TRBV2 and TRBJ2-3, with D unresolved. V was clipped by 2 bases and J by 2 bases, with 14 bases between them. From germline, CDR1 is SNHLY and CDR2 FYNNEI. The CDR3 loop spans 16 amino acids. The CDR3 is CASSERQARATDTQYF. For the CDR3, the DNA is TGTGCCAGCAGTGAAAGGCAGGCCCGCGCCACAGATACGCAGTATTTT.

This clonotype was counted between two and nine times. The chain has TRBV2 and TRBJ2-7; the match to TRBD1 covers 8 bases. Germline V gene lookup returns CDR1 SNHLY and CDR2 FYNNEI. J was trimmed by 6 bases and V by 8 bases; bases with no gene match: 12. The CDR3 is 14 residues long. The CDR3 nucleotides are TGTGCCAGCCGCGCCCAGGGGGCTCTCCTCGAGCAGTACTTC. It yields the protein CASRAQGALLEQYF.

V usage is TRBV6-1 and J usage is TRBJ2-3; 7 positions agree with TRBD2. Trimming removed 7 bases from V and 0 bases from J; junction bases left unmatched: 4. This CDR3 spans 14 amino acids. In germline, CDR1 is MNHNS, CDR2 SASEGT. The CDR3 sequence is CASIASGSTDTQYF. The CDR3 DNA sequence: TGTGCCAGCATAGCTAGCGGAAGCACAGATACGCAGTATTTT.

The genes are TRBV6-1 and TRBJ2-7; D might be TRBD1 (5 bases). The V and J ends lost 6 bases and 5 bases respectively, with 11 bases between them. The CDR3 totals 12 residues. The V gene's germline CDR1 is MNHNS and CDR2 SASEGT. The CDR3 DNA sequence: TGTGCCAGCAGCCGTGGGGCCGACGAGCAGTACTTC. This encodes CASSRGADEQYF.

Of note for this clonotype: A much larger clone is a single base away; this may be a read error. This rearrangement joins TRBV20-1 to TRBJ2-7, with a weak D call TRBD2 (5 bases). From germline, CDR1 is DFQATT and CDR2 SNEGSKA (reference sequence). The CDR3 has 14 amino acids. Deletions cut 0 bases from V and 5 bases from J, with 14 bases between. The CDR3 sequence: CSARDDGVFDEQYF. CDR3 DNA sequence: TGCAGTGCTAGAGACGACGGGGTCTTTGACGAGCAGTACTTC.

The rearrangement uses TRBV4-1 and TRBJ2-1, with D possibly matching TRBD1 (6 bases). V dropped 0 bases and J dropped 2 bases, with 11 bases sitting between them. Germline V lookup: CDR1 MGHRA, CDR2 YSYEKL. This CDR3 comprises 16 residues. CDR3 coding DNA: TGCGCCAGCAGCCAAGATTTTGGGGGCGCCTACAATGAGCAGTTCTTC. Its translation is CASSQDFGGAYNEQFF.

In DNA form, the CDR3 reads TGCAGTGCCCTGGCAGAGACCCAGTACTTC. This sequence encodes CSALAETQYF. This sequence joins TRBV20-1 and TRBJ2-5; no reliable D call. The CDR3 length is 10 residues. The germline CDR1 and CDR2 sequences are DFQATT and SNEGSKA (reference sequence). V lost 6 bases, J lost 4 bases, and 6 bases lay in between.

The chain joins TRBV19 to TRBJ1-5, with a tentative D call TRBD1 (5 bases). V was trimmed by 6 bases and J by 1 base, leaving 13 bases between them. This CDR3 comprises 15 residues. Germline loops: CDR1 LNHDA, CDR2 SQIVND (reference sequence). CDR3 coding DNA: TGTGCCAGTAGCCCAGATGGGGGAAGCAATCAGCCCCAGCATTTT. As protein: CASSPDGGSNQPQHF.

The sample holds a few counts of this clonotype. The chain combines TRBV7-2 with TRBJ2-1; the D is unclear. Per germline, CDR1 SGHTA and CDR2 FQGNSA. Trimming cost V 2 bases and J 6 bases, with 14 bases left between them. The CDR3 sequence is 15 residues long. CDR3 sequence (DNA): TGTGCCAGCAGCTTAAGTGTATTGGAAAGCAATGAGCAGTTCTTC. Encoded protein: CASSLSVLESNEQFF.

Regarding this clonotype: This may be a read error, as it is one base from a much larger clone. The chain joins TRBV20-1 to TRBJ2-3, with no clear D. Trimming removed 6 bases from V and 1 base from J, with 11 bases in between. Germline V gives CDR1 DFQATT, CDR2 SNEGSKA (reference sequence). CDR3 size: 13 residues. The CDR3 spells CSAPKRGTDTQYF. The DNA of the CDR3 is TGCAGTGCCCCAAAACGAGGCACAGATACGCAGTATTTT.

The chain couples TRBV7-2 to TRBJ2-3; no firm D call. CDR1 and CDR2 (germline): SGHTA, FQGNSA. CDR3 size: 14 residues. Trimming pared 7 bases from V and 2 bases from J, leaving 13 bases between. The CDR3 protein is CASIFDWNTDTQYF. The CDR3 nucleotides read TGTGCCAGCATCTTCGACTGGAACACAGATACGCAGTATTTT.

The rearrangement joins TRBV19 to TRBJ2-7; tentative D call: TRBD2 (6 bases). This CDR3 has 12 amino acids. Germline V gene lookup returns CDR1 LNHDA and CDR2 SQIVND (reference sequence). CDR3 region: CVWRGTVYEQYF. The CDR3 DNA reads TGTGTCTGGCGGGGTACGGTTTACGAGCAGTACTTC.

The CDR3 region has the DNA TGCAGTGCGGAAGGGACAGGGGACACTGAAGCTTTCTTT. This translates into CSAEGTGDTEAFF. The chain joins TRBV20-1 to TRBJ1-1, with TRBD1 matching 10 bases. This CDR3 is 13 amino acids long. V gave up 6 bases and J gave up 3 bases; unmatched junction bases: 4. Per germline, CDR1 DFQATT and CDR2 SNEGSKA (reference sequence).

The chain employs TRBV27 and TRBJ1-2; 10 bases fit TRBD1. The CDR3 has 15 residues. CDR1 is MNHEY and CDR2 is SMNVEV in the germline V gene (reference sequence). J lost 7 bases, V lost 3 bases, and 8 bases had no gene match. This CDR3 reads CASSFYGTGEAGYTF. The CDR3 DNA is TGTGCCAGCAGTTTTTACGGGACAGGGGAGGCTGGCTACACCTTC.

With respect to this clonotype: One junction end disagrees with the germline gene, perhaps due to a read error. Here the CDR3 reads CASSETATSGTDTQYF. The DNA of the CDR3 is TGCGCCAGCAGTGAAACTGCGACTAGCGGCACAGATACGCAGTATTTT. The chain has TRBV6-1 and TRBJ2-3, with 8 bases identical to TRBD2. The CDR3 spans 16 residues. Per the germline V gene, CDR1 is MNHNS and CDR2 is SASEGT.

This rearrangement joins TRBV6-2 or TRBV6-3 to TRBJ2-7; perhaps TRBD1 as D (5 bases). Trimming took 8 bases from V and 3 from J, leaving 14 bases between them. Per the germline V gene, CDR1 is MNHEY and CDR2 is SVGEGT. The CDR3 runs to 13 residues. The CDR3 nucleotides read TGTGCCAGCCATGACAGTCCCTACTACGAGCAGTACTTC. This sequence encodes CASHDSPYYEQYF.

This clonotype was observed a handful of times. The chain employs TRBV2 and TRBJ1-5; no firm D call. Germline-derived CDR1 and CDR2 are SNHLY and FYNNEI. V gave up 3 bases and J gave up 6 bases, with 6 bases separating them. There are 12 residues in the CDR3. CDR3 in DNA: TGTGCCAGCAGTGATGAGGGTCAGCCCCAGCATTTT. Translation: CASSDEGQPQHF.

In its sample, this clonotype was seen a few times. The gene calls are TRBV20-1 and TRBJ1-1; weak D call: TRBD1 (6 bases). The CDR3 contains 13 residues. Trimming removed 3 bases at V and 4 bases at J, with 12 bases between. Germline V gene sequence: CDR1 DFQATT, CDR2 SNEGSKA (reference sequence). The CDR3 loop reads CSARVGGGTEAFF. CDR3 in DNA: TGCAGTGCTAGGGTGGGGGGCGGCACTGAAGCTTTCTTT.

The V call is TRBV7-2, the J call TRBJ2-1; the D gene is possibly TRBD2 (6 bases). V lost 5 bases and J lost 2, with 10 bases in between. This CDR3 is 14 amino acids long. Per germline, CDR1 SGHTA and CDR2 FQGNSA. This CDR3 is CASSTGTAYNEQFF. The CDR3 DNA sequence: TGTGCCAGCAGCACCGGGACTGCCTACAATGAGCAGTTCTTC.

The chain employs TRBV5-1 and TRBJ2-3, with D maybe TRBD1 (7 bases). CDR1 and CDR2 from the germline V gene are SGHRS and YFSETQ. V was shortened by 7 bases and J by 4 bases, with 16 bases between the two germline ends. This CDR3 spans 14 amino acids. CDR3 residues: CASGPGGPADTQYF. CDR3 sequence (DNA): TGCGCCAGCGGGCCAGGGGGGCCGGCAGATACGCAGTATTTT.

V is TRBV6-1 and J is TRBJ1-2, with a weak D call TRBD1 (5 bases). Per the germline V gene, CDR1 is MNHNS and CDR2 is SASEGT. The germline V and J ends were trimmed by 6 bases and 4 bases, with 18 bases remaining between them. CDR3 length equals 15 residues. The CDR3 DNA follows: TGTGCCAGCAGCTTGGAGGGACCTGACATCTATGGCTACACCTTC. Protein product: CASSLEGPDIYGYTF.

This clonotype showed up many times. The chain has TRBV15 and TRBJ1-5, with a tentative D call TRBD1 (5 bases). Trimming pared 0 bases from V and 3 bases from J, leaving 6 bases between. CDR1 is LNHNV and CDR2 is YYDKDF in the germline V gene (reference sequence). The CDR3 extends over 14 amino acids. The CDR3 nucleotides read TGTGCCACCAGCAGAGAAGGGGTCAATCAGCCCCAGCATTTT. Translation gives CATSREGVNQPQHF. The variable domain in full, with the rest retrieved from reference TRBV15 and TRBJ1-5, is DAMVIQNPRYQVTQFGKPVTLSCSQTLNHNVMYWYQQKSSQAPKLLFHYYDKDFNNEADTPDNFQSRRPNTSFCFLDIRSPGLGDTAMYLCATSREGVNQPQHFGDGTRLSIL.

This clonotype was found once. The chain links TRBV7-8 to TRBJ2-7; 9 bases line up with TRBD1. The CDR3 totals 16 residues. Germline loops: CDR1 SGHVS, CDR2 FQNEAQ. J lost 1 base, V lost 4 bases, and 8 bases had no gene match. The CDR3 protein is CASSSFSGQGSYEQYF. The CDR3, as DNA: TGTGCCAGCAGCTCCTTCTCGGGACAGGGATCCTACGAGCAGTACTTC.

This clonotype was seen a few times. This rearrangement joins TRBV7-9 to TRBJ2-3, with unresolved D. The CDR3 loop spans 15 amino acids. Looked up from germline, CDR1 is SEHNR and CDR2 is FQNEAQ (reference sequence). V dropped 4 bases and J dropped 7 bases, with 18 bases sitting between them. CDR3 protein: CASSSPRSTRNTQYF. The CDR3 DNA is TGTGCCAGCAGCTCTCCGCGCTCCACAAGGAATACGCAGTATTTT.

This clonotype was observed a few times. The chain links TRBV6-4 to TRBJ2-3, with D unclear. V was pared by 0 bases and J by 0 bases, with 7 bases between. This CDR3 comprises 15 residues. The germline CDR1 and CDR2 sequences are MRHNA and SNTAGT. The CDR3 here is CASSDSAGSTDTQYF. In nucleotides, the CDR3 is TGTGCCAGCAGTGACTCTGCAGGTAGCACAGATACGCAGTATTTT.

The V gene is TRBV7-2, the J gene TRBJ1-5; TRBD1 is a possible D gene (6 bases). Trimming pared 2 bases from V and 4 bases from J, leaving 18 bases between. Germline loops: CDR1 SGHTA, CDR2 FQGNSA. The CDR3 consists of 17 residues. The CDR3 DNA reads TGTGCCAGCAGCTTATTCAATTTTGGACAGCCAAATCAGCCCCAGCATTTT. Translation gives CASSLFNFGQPNQPQHF.

The rearrangement uses TRBV20-1 and TRBJ1-4, with no clear D. With 2 bases removed from V and 6 bases from J, the gap between germline ends came to 7 bases. The V gene's germline CDR1 is DFQATT and CDR2 SNEGSKA (reference sequence). The CDR3 extends over 12 amino acids. CDR3 region: CSARRSDEKLFF. The CDR3 DNA reads as TGCAGTGCTAGAAGATCGGATGAAAAACTGTTTTTT.

The V call is TRBV20-1, the J call TRBJ1-5; the match to TRBD1 covers 8 bases. Losses at the gene ends were 5 bases for V and 7 bases for J; bases not matched to a gene: 10. This CDR3 is 14 amino acids long. Germline assignment: CDR1 DFQATT and CDR2 SNEGSKA (reference sequence). The CDR3 bases are TGCAGTGCTGTATTCGGACAGGGCCGGCAGCCCCAGCATTTT. Protein: CSAVFGQGRQPQHF.

The gene calls are TRBV6-1 and TRBJ1-2; D gene uncertain. Germline V lookup: CDR1 MNHNS, CDR2 SASEGT. The CDR3 is 11 residues long. Trimming removed 6 bases from V and 3 bases from J, with 5 bases in between. The CDR3 bases are TGTGCCAGCAGAAAAGACTATGGCTACACCTTC. Amino acid sequence: CASRKDYGYTF.

This clonotype was found a few times. The chain combines TRBV20-1 with TRBJ2-7; the D gene is possibly TRBD2 (6 bases). This CDR3 has 14 amino acids. Germline-derived CDR1 and CDR2 are DFQATT and SNEGSKA (reference sequence). Trimming removed 6 bases at V and 0 bases at J, with 15 bases between. The CDR3: CSARGLKSSYEQYF. The CDR3 nucleotides read TGCAGTGCGAGGGGACTCAAGAGCTCCTACGAGCAGTACTTC.

The chain has TRBV4-3 and TRBJ2-1; tentatively, D is TRBD1 (5 bases). From germline, CDR1 is LGHNA and CDR2 YSLEER. V dropped 0 bases and J dropped 5 bases, with 11 bases sitting between them. This CDR3 is 15 amino acids long. DNA of the CDR3: TGCGCCAGCAGCCAAGAAGGACATGGGGACAATGAGCAGTTCTTC. Translating gives CASSQEGHGDNEQFF.